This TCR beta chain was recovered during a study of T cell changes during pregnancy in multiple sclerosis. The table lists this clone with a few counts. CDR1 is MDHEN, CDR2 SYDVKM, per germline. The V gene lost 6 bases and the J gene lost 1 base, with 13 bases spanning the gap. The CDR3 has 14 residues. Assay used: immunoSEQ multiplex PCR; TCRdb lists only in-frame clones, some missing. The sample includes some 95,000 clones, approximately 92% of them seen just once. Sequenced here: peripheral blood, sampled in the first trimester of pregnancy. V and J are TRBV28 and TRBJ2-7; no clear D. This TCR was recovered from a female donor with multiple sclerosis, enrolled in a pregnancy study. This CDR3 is CASSLGSASYEQYF. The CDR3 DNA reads TGTGCCAGCAGCTTAGGAAGCGCGTCCTACGAGCAGTACTTC.